This T cell receptor beta chain was captured by sequencing in a study of blood T cell repertoires in COVID-19. Study-level background: T cells, B-cell-depleted T cells, or PBMCs provided the cDNA or gDNA that served as material.

In the 2 weeks before study entry, exposed participants met a COVID-19 case, which was PCR-confirmed or clinician-diagnosed. This CDR3 has 16 residues. Germline lookup yields CDR1 SGHRS and CDR2 YFSETQ. With 5 bases clipped from V and 6 bases from J, the junction kept 9 bases outside the gene matches. Per the study methods: Amplified reference gene primers provided the basis for estimating nucleated cell counts. Only in-frame clones appear in the TCRdb table, and some are missing; sequencing was by immunoSEQ multiplex PCR. D and trimming come from the DNA, and the V and J calls and clone size come from that table. The sample consists of 200,000 to 300,000 clones, 80% to 90% of them appearing once.

V is TRBV5-1 and J is TRBJ1-4; 11 bases agree with TRBD1. The sequence was collected from a man aged 50-60 years who had been exposed to COVID-19. Input material: PBMCs or T cells enriched from blood (not recorded which). CDR3 amino acids: CASSPGQGALHEKLFF. Here the CDR3 DNA reads TGCGCCAGCAGTCCCGGACAGGGGGCGCTTCATGAAAAACTGTTTTTT.